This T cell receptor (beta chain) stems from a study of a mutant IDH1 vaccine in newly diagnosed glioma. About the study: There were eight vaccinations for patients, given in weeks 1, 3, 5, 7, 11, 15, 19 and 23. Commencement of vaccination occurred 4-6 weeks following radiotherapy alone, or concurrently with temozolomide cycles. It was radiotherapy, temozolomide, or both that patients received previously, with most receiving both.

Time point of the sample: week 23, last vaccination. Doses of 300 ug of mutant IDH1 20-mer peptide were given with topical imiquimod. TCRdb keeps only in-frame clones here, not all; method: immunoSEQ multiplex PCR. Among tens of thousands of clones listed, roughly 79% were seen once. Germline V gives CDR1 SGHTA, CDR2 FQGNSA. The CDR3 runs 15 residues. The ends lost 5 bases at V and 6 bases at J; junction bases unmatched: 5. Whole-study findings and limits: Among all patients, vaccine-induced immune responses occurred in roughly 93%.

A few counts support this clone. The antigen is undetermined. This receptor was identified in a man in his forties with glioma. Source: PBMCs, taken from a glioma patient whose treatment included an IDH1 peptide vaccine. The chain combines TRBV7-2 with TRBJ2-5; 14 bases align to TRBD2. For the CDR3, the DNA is TGTGCCAGCAGCCCTCGACTAGCGGGGGGGAAGACCCAGTACTTC. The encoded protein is CASSPRLAGGKTQYF.